One and the same sample provided the 5 T cell receptor beta chains below, sequenced in a study of blood T cell repertoires in COVID-19. The protocol was immunoSEQ multiplex PCR, while the TCRdb copy is restricted to in-frame clones and leaves out a portion. Of roughly 250,000 clones listed, approximately 84% are singletons. Sequences were obtained from PBMCs or T cells enriched from blood (not recorded which). The receptor source for this set is a woman in her 40s with acute COVID-19.

This clone was seen once. The rearrangement joins TRBV5-1 to TRBJ1-1; tentative D call: TRBD1 (5 bases). The germline gives CDR1 SGHRS, CDR2 YFSETQ. The CDR3 runs 16 residues. V gave up 3 bases and J gave up 0 bases, with 15 bases separating them. In DNA form, the CDR3 reads TGCGCCAGCAGCTATCGACAGATTACTATGAACACTGAAGCTTTCTTT. As protein: CASSYRQITMNTEAFF.

The chain carries TRBV7-9 and TRBJ2-7, with TRBD2 as a possible D gene (6 bases). V lost 4 bases, J lost 4 bases, and 14 bases lay in between. Germline V lookup: CDR1 SEHNR, CDR2 FQNEAQ (reference sequence). The CDR3 is 14 amino acids. The CDR3 loop is CASSSPGDLYEQYF. CDR3 coding DNA: TGTGCCAGCAGCTCCCCGGGAGATCTATACGAGCAGTACTTC.

The chain joins TRBV4-1 to TRBJ1-2; the D is unclear. The CDR3 sequence is 11 residues long. The germline CDR1 and CDR2 sequences are MGHRA and YSYEKL. Trimming removed 1 base from V and 8 bases from J, with 5 bases in between. As DNA, the CDR3 is TGCGCCAGCAGCCAAGCAGGCGGCTACACCTTC. The encoded protein is CASSQAGGYTF.

Note on this clone: In the same sample, other DNA sequences code for this CDR3. V and J are TRBV27 and TRBJ2-7, with 9 positions matching TRBD1. This CDR3 spans 14 amino acids. Per the germline V gene, CDR1 is MNHEY and CDR2 is SMNVEV (reference sequence). V lost 5 bases and J lost 2; bases outside the gene matches: 4. The CDR3 is CASSPGTGPYEQYF. In nucleotides, the CDR3 is TGTGCCAGCAGTCCCGGGACAGGGCCCTACGAGCAGTACTTC.

The CDR3 is CAWKRDGYSYEQYF. The CDR3 nucleotides read TGTGCCTGGAAGCGGGACGGGTACTCCTACGAGCAGTACTTC. The chain recombines TRBV30 with TRBJ2-7; the match to TRBD2 covers 7 bases. With 4 bases clipped from V and 0 bases from J, the junction kept 6 bases outside the gene matches. In germline, CDR1 is GTSNPN, CDR2 SVGIG (reference sequence). This CDR3 has 14 residues.